The source of this T cell receptor (beta chain) is a study of blood T cell repertoires in COVID-19. Background on the study: T cells, B-cell-depleted T cells, or PBMCs supplied cDNA or gDNA.

CDR1 and CDR2 (germline): SEHNR, FQNEAQ (reference sequence). Trimming shortened V by 5 bases and J by 6 bases, and 16 bases separated the two germline ends. The CDR3 contains 15 residues. TCRdb's table, derived via immunoSEQ multiplex PCR, lists solely in-frame clones and lacks some. The sample gives tens of thousands of clones, about 92% of which show up once; 1.5% is in the top ten. The V call is TRBV7-9, the J call TRBJ1-4, with D tentatively TRBD1 (5 bases). The clonotype was recovered from a man in his fifties with acute or convalescent COVID-19. The source material was peripheral blood. CDR3 sequence reads: CASSPSRGLDEKLFF. The DNA of the CDR3 is TGTGCCAGCAGCCCATCGAGGGGACTGGATGAAAAACTGTTTTTT.